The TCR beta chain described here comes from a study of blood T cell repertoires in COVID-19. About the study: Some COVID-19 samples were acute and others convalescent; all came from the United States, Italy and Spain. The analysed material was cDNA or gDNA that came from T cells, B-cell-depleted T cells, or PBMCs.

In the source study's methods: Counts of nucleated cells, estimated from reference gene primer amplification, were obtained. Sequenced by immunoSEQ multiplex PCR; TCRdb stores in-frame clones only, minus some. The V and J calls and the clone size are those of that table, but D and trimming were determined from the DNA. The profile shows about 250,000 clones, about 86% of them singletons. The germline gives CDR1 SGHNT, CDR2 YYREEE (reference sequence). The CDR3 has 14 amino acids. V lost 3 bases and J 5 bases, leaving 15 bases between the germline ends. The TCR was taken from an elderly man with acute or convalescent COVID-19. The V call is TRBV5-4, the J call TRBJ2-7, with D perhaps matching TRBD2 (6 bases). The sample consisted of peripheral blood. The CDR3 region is CASSSQLAGDEQYF. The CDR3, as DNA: TGTGCCAGCAGCTCTCAACTAGCAGGCGACGAGCAGTACTTC. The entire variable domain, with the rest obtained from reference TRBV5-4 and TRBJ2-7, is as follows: ETGVTQSPTHLIKTRGQQVTLRCSSQSGHNTVSWYQQALGQGPQFIFQYYREEENGRGNFPPRFSGLQFPNYSSELNVNALELDDSALYLCASSSQLAGDEQYFGPGTRLTVT.